The 17 T cell receptor beta chains given below trace back to one sample, sequenced in a study of patients and donors after allogeneic stem cell transplantation (dated by TCRdb to about 2020). Library construction relied on RT-PCR. Sequenced on a NextSeq 550. Through fastp at Q25 and MiXCR, TCRdb rebuilt clones from the public reads, retaining in-frame beta chains. Merged by CDR3 protein, the rows form single entries marked with the most common genes and DNA. Here the sample has approximately 57,000 distinct CDR3 sequences; about an eighth occur a single time. In total, the top ten clones hold under 40% of the sample. The sample was blood, either unsorted or a sorted T cell fraction (not recorded which). The receptors come from a human donor who was either an allogeneic HSCT recipient or a stem cell or donor lymphocyte infusion donor (not recorded which). It is not recorded whose cells these are; they may come from a transplant donor.

This clonotype was counted many times. The CDR3 DNA reads TGTGCCAGCAGCTTACGCGGGATCTCCTACAATGAGCAGTTCTTC. Translated: CASSLRGISYNEQFF. The V and J genes are TRBV7-2 and TRBJ2-1; TRBD2 is a possible D gene (6 bases). Trimming took off 2 bases at V and 0 bases at J, with 8 bases between the two ends. Per the germline V gene, CDR1 is SGHTA and CDR2 is FQGNSA. The CDR3 is 15 amino acids.

This sequence joins TRBV27 and TRBJ2-6; D not certain. The germline V and J ends were trimmed by 5 bases and 2 bases, with 7 bases remaining between them. Germline V gene lookup returns CDR1 MNHEY and CDR2 SMNVEV (reference sequence). CDR3 size: 14 residues. The CDR3 here is CASSVSPGANVLTF. The CDR3 region has the DNA TGTGCCAGCAGTGTAAGTCCTGGGGCCAACGTCCTGACTTTC.

This clonotype has more than one count but fewer than ten. The chain uses TRBV28 and TRBJ2-2; D is unclear. Per the germline V gene, CDR1 is MDHEN and CDR2 is SYDVKM. Trimming cost V 1 base and J 2 bases, with 14 bases left between them. The CDR3 is made up of 17 amino acids. CDR3: CASSLLLPPANTGELFF. CDR3 in DNA: TGTGCCAGCAGTTTATTATTGCCCCCTGCTAACACCGGGGAGCTGTTTTTT.

The gene calls are TRBV5-1 and TRBJ2-7; D might be TRBD1 (6 bases). This CDR3 is 16 amino acids long. Trimming took off 4 bases at V and 0 bases at J, with 17 bases between the two ends. CDR1 is SGHRS, CDR2 YFSETQ, per germline. The CDR3 region has the DNA TGCGCCAGCAGCCAAGAATGGACAGTCAGCTCCTACGAGCAGTACTTC. The encoded protein is CASSQEWTVSSYEQYF.

This clonotype was detected ten times or more. The chain carries TRBV7-6 and TRBJ2-7, with 9 bases lining up with TRBD2. The length of the CDR3 is 14 residues. The germline CDR1 and CDR2 sequences are SGHVS and FNYEAQ. Trimming at V came to 2 bases and at J to 6 bases, leaving 5 bases not matched to a gene. The CDR3 reads CASSLSSGGSEQYF. The CDR3, as DNA: TGTGCCAGCAGCTTATCGAGCGGGGGGTCCGAGCAGTACTTC.

V usage is TRBV3-1 and J usage is TRBJ2-2; weak D call: TRBD1 (6 bases). Trimming shortened V by 1 base and J by 3 bases, and 9 bases separated the two germline ends. This CDR3 is built from 15 residues. Germline lookup yields CDR1 LGHDT and CDR2 YNNKEL (reference sequence). CDR3 coding DNA: TGTGCCAGCAGCCAAGGAGACAGGCACACCGGGGAGCTGTTTTTT. It is translated as CASSQGDRHTGELFF.

This clonotype was observed at least ten times. V gene TRBV29-1 combines with J gene TRBJ1-1; no clear D. Trimming took off 2 bases at V and 5 bases at J, with 3 bases between the two ends. The CDR3 covers 10 residues. Germline CDR1 and CDR2: SQVTM and ANQGSEA. The CDR3 protein is CSVEPTEAFF. CDR3 bases: TGCAGCGTTGAACCGACTGAAGCTTTCTTT.

This clonotype was observed at least ten times. This chain connects TRBV15 to TRBJ1-2; 7 bases are shared with TRBD1. J lost 5 bases, V lost 6 bases, and 6 bases had no gene match. The CDR3 length is 13 residues. The germline CDR1 and CDR2 sequences are LNHNV and YYDKDF (reference sequence). CDR3 amino acids: CATSQGGGYGYTF. CDR3 coding DNA: TGTGCCACCAGTCAGGGGGGAGGATATGGCTACACCTTC.

This clonotype came up a few times. The chain employs TRBV2 and TRBJ1-1; 8 bases match TRBD1. Germline loops: CDR1 SNHLY, CDR2 FYNNEI. The length of the CDR3 is 15 residues. The J segment lost 8 bases and the V segment lost 1 base, leaving 9 bases of the junction unmatched. CDR3 amino acids: CASSEGSRGRTEAFF. The DNA of the CDR3 is TGTGCCAGCAGTGAAGGGAGCAGGGGGCGGACGGAAGCTTTCTTT.

The V gene is TRBV18, the J gene TRBJ2-1, with D maybe TRBD2 (6 bases). V was pared by 3 bases and J by 10 bases, with 16 bases between. The CDR3 has 14 amino acids. Germline loops: CDR1 KGHSH, CDR2 LQKENI. The chain's CDR3 is CASSPGGALPEQFF. CDR3 in DNA: TGTGCCAGCTCACCGGGCGGGGCGCTTCCCGAGCAGTTCTTC. Together with reference TRBV18 and TRBJ2-1, the CDR3 gives the full variable domain: NAGVMQNPRHLVRRRGQEARLRCSPMKGHSHVYWYRQLPEEGLKFMVYLQKENIIDESGMPKERFSAEFPKEGPSILRIQQVVRGDSAAYFCASSPGGALPEQFFGPGTRLTVL.

This clonotype was seen repeatedly, ten times or more. The rearrangement links TRBV5-4 to TRBJ1-2, with D hard to call. Trimming cost V 6 bases and J 2 bases, with 14 bases left between them. CDR3 length: 14 residues. Germline V lookup: CDR1 SGHNT, CDR2 YYREEE (reference sequence). The CDR3 DNA follows: TGTGCCAGCAACCACCCGTGGCAGAACTATGGCTACACCTTC. Translated: CASNHPWQNYGYTF.

This chain joins TRBV7-2 and TRBJ2-3; 8 bases agree with TRBD2. The V and J ends lost 2 bases and 4 bases, in that order; junction bases with no gene match: 8. Germline-derived CDR1 and CDR2 are SGHTA and FQGNSA. The CDR3 spans 16 residues. The CDR3 region is CASSLSLAGFSDTQYF. The CDR3 nucleotides read TGTGCCAGCAGCTTATCTTTAGCGGGATTTTCAGATACGCAGTATTTT. The full variable domain, completed using reference TRBV7-2 and TRBJ2-3, is GAGVSQSPSNKVTEKGKDVELRCDPISGHTALYWYRQSLGQGLEFLIYFQGNSAPDKSGLPSDRFSAERTGGSVSTLTIQRTQQEDSAVYLCASSLSLAGFSDTQYFGPGTRLTVL.

This clonotype has a count of ten or more. V usage is TRBV12-3 or TRBV12-4 and J usage is TRBJ1-2; tentative D call: TRBD1 (6 bases). The CDR3 sequence is 16 residues long. Trimming cost V 5 bases and J 3 bases, with 19 bases left between them. In DNA form, the CDR3 reads TGTGCCAGCAGTATATCTTACGGGGAGGGGGACTATGGCTACACCTTC. Translating gives CASSISYGEGDYGYTF.

This clonotype was seen at least ten times. The CDR3, as DNA: TGCAGTGCTCCAGTCGCTAACTATGGCTACACCTTC. The encoded protein is CSAPVANYGYTF. The rearrangement joins TRBV20-1 to TRBJ1-2, with D unclear. Germline CDR1 reads DFQATT; CDR2 reads SNEGSKA (reference sequence). V lost 5 bases, J lost 0 bases, and 7 bases lay in between. The CDR3 consists of 12 residues.

The chain is built from TRBV11-2 and TRBJ1-1; possibly TRBD1 for D (6 bases). Germline loops: CDR1 SGHAT, CDR2 FQNNGV. This CDR3 has 14 residues. The ends were cut back, 6 bases at V and 10 bases at J, with 21 bases in the middle. Here the CDR3 DNA reads TGTGCCAGCAGGCAATTTACAGGGCTTTGGGGAGCTTTCTTT. Its translation is CASRQFTGLWGAFF. The whole variable domain, filled in from reference TRBV11-2 and TRBJ1-1, reads EAGVAQSPRYKIIEKRQSVAFWCNPISGHATLYWYQQILGQGPKLLIQFQNNGVVDDSQLPKDRFSAERLKGVDSTLKIQPAKLEDSAVYLCASRQFTGLWGAFFGQGTRLTVV.

The J gene is TRBJ2-1, the V gene TRBV3-1; TRBD2 agrees at 8 bases. The CDR3 extends over 17 amino acids. CDR1 is LGHDT and CDR2 is YNNKEL in the germline V gene (reference sequence). V trimming: 3 bases; J trimming: 0 bases; junction bases outside the gene matches: 7. Here the CDR3 reads CASSHGTSGSSYNEQFF. The CDR3 DNA is TGTGCCAGCAGCCACGGTACTAGCGGCAGCTCCTACAATGAGCAGTTCTTC.

The chain carries TRBV27 and TRBJ2-7, with TRBD2 matching over 11 bases. This CDR3 has 16 amino acids. Germline CDR1 reads MNHEY; CDR2 reads SMNVEV (reference sequence). V was clipped by 1 base and J by 4 bases; unmatched bases: 6. The CDR3 spells CASSLLVAGGLYEQYF. DNA for the CDR3: TGTGCCAGCAGTTTATTAGTAGCGGGAGGGTTGTACGAGCAGTACTTC.